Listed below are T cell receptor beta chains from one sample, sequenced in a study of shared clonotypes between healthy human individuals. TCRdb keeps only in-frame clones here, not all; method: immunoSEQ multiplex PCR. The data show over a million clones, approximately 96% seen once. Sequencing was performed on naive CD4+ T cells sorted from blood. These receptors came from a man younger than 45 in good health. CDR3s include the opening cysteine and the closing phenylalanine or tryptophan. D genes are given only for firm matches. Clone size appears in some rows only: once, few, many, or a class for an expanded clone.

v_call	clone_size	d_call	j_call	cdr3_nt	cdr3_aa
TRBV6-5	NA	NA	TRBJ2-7	TGTGCCAGCAGCCTACAGGGGCCCCCAGGGGGGGAGCAGTACTTC	CASSLQGPPGGEQYF
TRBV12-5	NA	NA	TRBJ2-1	TGTGCTAGTGGTCCCGTTCTAGGCGAGCAGTTCTTC	CASGPVLGEQFF
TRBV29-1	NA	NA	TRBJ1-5	TGCAGCGTTGGAACGAGGCTGGCCAATCAGCCCCAGCATTTT	CSVGTRLANQPQHF
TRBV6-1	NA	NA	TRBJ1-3	TGTGCCAGCAACGGAGGCCTACTAGGAGACACCATATATTTT	CASNGGLLGDTIYF
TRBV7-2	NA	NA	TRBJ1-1	TGTGCCAGCAGCTACCGGGACGTGGCTTTCTTT	CASSYRDVAFF
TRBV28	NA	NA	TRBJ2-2	TGTGCCAGCACAGTAACGAACACCGGGGAGCTGTTTTTT	CASTVTNTGELFF
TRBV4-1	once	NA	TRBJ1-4	TGCGCCAGCAGCCAAGGGCCAAGGGCGGGTGAAAAACTGTTTTTT	CASSQGPRAGEKLFF
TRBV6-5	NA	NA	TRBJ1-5	TGTGCCAGCAGTGACTCGGGGTATAGCAATCAGCCCCAGCATTTT	CASSDSGYSNQPQHF
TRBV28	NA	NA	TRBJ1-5	TGTGCCAGCAGTTTAACGGACAATCAGCCCCAGCATTTT	CASSLTDNQPQHF
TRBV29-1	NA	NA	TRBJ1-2	TGCAGCGTGAGAGGAGGCCACTTC	CSVRGGHF
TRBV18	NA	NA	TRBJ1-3	TGTGCCAGCTCAACTCTGGACCTAAACACCATATATTTT	CASSTLDLNTIYF